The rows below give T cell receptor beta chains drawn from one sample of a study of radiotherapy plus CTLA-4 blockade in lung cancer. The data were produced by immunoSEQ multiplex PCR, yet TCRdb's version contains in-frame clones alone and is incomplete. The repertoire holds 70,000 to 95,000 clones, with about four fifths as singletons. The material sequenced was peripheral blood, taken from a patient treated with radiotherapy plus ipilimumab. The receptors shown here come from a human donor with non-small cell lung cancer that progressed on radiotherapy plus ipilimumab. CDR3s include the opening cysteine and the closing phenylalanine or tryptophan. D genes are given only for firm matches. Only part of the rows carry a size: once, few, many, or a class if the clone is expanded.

CDR3 protein: CASSVPGLAGWSDTQYF
CDR3 DNA: TGTGCCAGCTCAGTGCCGGGACTAGCGGGATGGTCAGATACGCAGTATTTT
V gene: TRBV18
clone size: .
J gene: TRBJ2-3
D gene: TRBD2

CDR3 protein: CASSISGGSYNEQFF
CDR3 DNA: TGCGCCAGCAGCATTAGCGGGGGAAGCTACAATGAGCAGTTCTTC
V gene: TRBV5-1
clone size: .
J gene: TRBJ2-1
D gene: TRBD2

CDR3 protein: CASSQGRGAYEQYF
CDR3 DNA: TGTGCCAGCAGTCAGGGCCGGGGTGCCTACGAGCAGTACTTC
V gene: TRBV6-5
clone size: .
J gene: TRBJ2-7
D gene: .

CDR3 protein: CASSPTEGNQPQHF
CDR3 DNA: TGTGCCAGCTCTCCCACAGAGGGCAATCAGCCCCAGCATTTT
V gene: TRBV18
clone size: .
J gene: TRBJ1-5
D gene: .

CDR3 protein: CASSEYPGGATQYF
CDR3 DNA: TGTGCCAGCAGTGAATACCCCGGGGGGGCCACTCAGTACTTC
V gene: TRBV25-1
clone size: .
J gene: TRBJ2-4
D gene: TRBD2

CDR3 protein: CASSMGDQTYTDTQYF
CDR3 DNA: TGTGCCAGTAGTATGGGCGACCAAACTTACACAGATACGCAGTATTTT
V gene: TRBV19
clone size: .
J gene: TRBJ2-3
D gene: .

CDR3 protein: CATGQGEPNYGYTF
CDR3 DNA: TGTGCCACGGGACAGGGGGAACCTAACTATGGCTACACCTTC
V gene: TRBV7-9
clone size: .
J gene: TRBJ1-2
D gene: TRBD1

CDR3 protein: CASSNGGLATGELFF
CDR3 DNA: TGTGCCAGCAGCAATGGGGGACTAGCAACCGGGGAGCTGTTTTTT
V gene: TRBV6-5
clone size: .
J gene: TRBJ2-2
D gene: TRBD2

CDR3 protein: CASSSTTDSSLYNEQFF
CDR3 DNA: TGTGCCAGCAGTTCCACGACCGACAGCTCCTTATACAATGAGCAGTTCTTC
V gene: TRBV5-6
clone size: .
J gene: TRBJ2-1
D gene: .

CDR3 protein: CASSLLAGRGLDTQYF
CDR3 DNA: TGTGCCAGCAGTCTTCTAGCGGGAAGAGGTTTAGATACGCAGTATTTT
V gene: TRBV27
clone size: .
J gene: TRBJ2-3
D gene: TRBD2

CDR3 protein: CASSKALGPNYGYTF
CDR3 DNA: TGTGCCAGCAGCAAAGCCTTAGGACCTAACTATGGCTACACCTTC
V gene: TRBV21-1
clone size: .
J gene: TRBJ1-2
D gene: .

CDR3 protein: CSVALDGYTF
CDR3 DNA: TGCAGCGTGGCCCTTGATGGCTACACCTTC
V gene: TRBV29-1
clone size: .
J gene: TRBJ1-2
D gene: .

CDR3 protein: CASSPGDRTNYGYTF
CDR3 DNA: TGTGCCAGTAGTCCGGGGGACCGAACTAACTATGGCTACACCTTC
V gene: TRBV19
clone size: .
J gene: TRBJ1-2
D gene: .

CDR3 protein: CASSQGPASSGNTIYF
CDR3 DNA: TGCGCCAGCAGCCAAGGACCGGCGAGCTCTGGAAACACCATATATTTT
V gene: TRBV4-1
clone size: few
J gene: TRBJ1-3
D gene: .

CDR3 protein: CAISESVLETQYF
CDR3 DNA: TGTGCCATCAGTGAGTCTGTACTGGAGACCCAGTACTTC
V gene: TRBV10-3
clone size: .
J gene: TRBJ2-5
D gene: .

CDR3 protein: CATSGGQGGTEAFF
CDR3 DNA: TGTGCCACCAGCGGCGGACAGGGAGGCACTGAAGCTTTCTTT
V gene: TRBV15
clone size: .
J gene: TRBJ1-1
D gene: TRBD1

CDR3 protein: CASSQDRASDNSPLHF
CDR3 DNA: TGCGCCAGCAGCCAAGATCGGGCCAGCGATAATTCACCCCTCCACTTT
V gene: TRBV4-3
clone size: .
J gene: TRBJ1-6
D gene: .

CDR3 protein: CASSQGNTIYF
CDR3 DNA: TGTGCCAGCAGTCAAGGAAACACCATATATTTT
V gene: TRBV28
clone size: few
J gene: TRBJ1-3
D gene: .

CDR3 protein: CASSPGQMNEQFF
CDR3 DNA: TGTGCCAGCTCACCGGGACAGATGAATGAGCAGTTCTTC
V gene: TRBV18
clone size: .
J gene: TRBJ2-1
D gene: TRBD1

CDR3 protein: CASSPGTGERYEQYF
CDR3 DNA: TGTGCCAGCAGCCCAGGGACAGGGGAACGCTACGAGCAGTACTTC
V gene: TRBV4-2
clone size: once
J gene: TRBJ2-7
D gene: TRBD1

CDR3 protein: CASSLELGTSYEQYF
CDR3 DNA: TGTGCCAGCAGCTTAGAGTTGGGGACTTCCTACGAGCAGTACTTC
V gene: TRBV11-3
clone size: .
J gene: TRBJ2-7
D gene: .

CDR3 protein: CAWSTGGGYTF
CDR3 DNA: TGTGCCTGGAGTACCGGGGGGGGCTACACCTTC
V gene: TRBV30
clone size: .
J gene: TRBJ1-2
D gene: .

CDR3 protein: CASSQDQGRTNTGELFF
CDR3 DNA: TGCGCCAGCAGCCAAGATCAGGGGCGGACGAACACCGGGGAGCTGTTTTTT
V gene: TRBV4-1
clone size: .
J gene: TRBJ2-2
D gene: .

CDR3 protein: CASSFQPPLDEKLFF
CDR3 DNA: TGTGCCAGCAGTTTTCAGCCCCCTTTGGATGAAAAACTGTTTTTT
V gene: TRBV28
clone size: .
J gene: TRBJ1-4
D gene: .

CDR3 protein: CASSTQYRGQEAFF
CDR3 DNA: TGTGCCAGTAGTACCCAGTACAGGGGGCAGGAAGCTTTCTTT
V gene: TRBV19
clone size: .
J gene: TRBJ1-1
D gene: TRBD1

CDR3 protein: CASSSNVQGSGNTIYF
CDR3 DNA: TGCGCCAGCAGCTCGAACGTGCAGGGCTCTGGAAACACCATATATTTT
V gene: TRBV5-1
clone size: .
J gene: TRBJ1-3
D gene: .

CDR3 protein: CASSIRGIAGGHRTDTQYF
CDR3 DNA: TGTGCCAGTAGTATCCGGGGGATAGCGGGAGGGCACCGCACAGATACGCAGTATTTT
V gene: TRBV19
clone size: .
J gene: TRBJ2-3
D gene: TRBD2

CDR3 protein: CASPKGTGVDTIYF
CDR3 DNA: TGCGCCAGCCCCAAGGGGACAGGGGTGGACACCATATATTTT
V gene: TRBV4-3
clone size: .
J gene: TRBJ1-3
D gene: TRBD1

CDR3 protein: CAIRGGQGSGANVLTF
CDR3 DNA: TGTGCCATCAGGGGGGGACAGGGCTCCGGGGCCAACGTCCTGACTTTC
V gene: TRBV10-3
clone size: .
J gene: TRBJ2-6
D gene: TRBD1

CDR3 protein: CASIIGSSGNTIYF
CDR3 DNA: TGTGCCAGCATTATAGGGAGCTCTGGAAACACCATATATTTT
V gene: TRBV6-1
clone size: once
J gene: TRBJ1-3
D gene: .

CDR3 protein: CATAGGGTYGYTF
CDR3 DNA: TGTGCCACCGCCGGAGGAGGGACCTATGGCTACACCTTC
V gene: TRBV19
clone size: few
J gene: TRBJ1-2
D gene: .

CDR3 protein: CASSGPVGYGYTF
CDR3 DNA: TGTGCCAGCAGTGGTCCGGTTGGCTATGGCTACACCTTC
V gene: TRBV6-1
clone size: .
J gene: TRBJ1-2
D gene: .

CDR3 protein: CAWKVDRGNGYTF
CDR3 DNA: TGTGCCTGGAAGGTGGACAGGGGGAATGGCTACACCTTC
V gene: TRBV30
clone size: .
J gene: TRBJ1-2
D gene: TRBD1

CDR3 protein: CASSPGGHANQPQHF
CDR3 DNA: TGTGCCAGCAGCCCAGGGGGGCACGCCAATCAGCCCCAGCATTTT
V gene: TRBV7-2
clone size: .
J gene: TRBJ1-5
D gene: TRBD1

CDR3 protein: CASSHRQGGDTGELFF
CDR3 DNA: TGCGCCAGCAGCCATAGGCAGGGTGGGGACACCGGGGAGCTGTTTTTT
V gene: TRBV4-1
clone size: .
J gene: TRBJ2-2
D gene: .

CDR3 protein: CASSDWVYRFF
CDR3 DNA: TGTGCCAGCAGTGATTGGGTTTACCGGTTCTTC
V gene: TRBV2
clone size: .
J gene: TRBJ2-1
D gene: .

CDR3 protein: CASSNRGLMGVKLFF
CDR3 DNA: TGTGCCAGCAGTAACAGGGGGCTCATGGGGGTAAAACTGTTTTTT
V gene: TRBV6-5
clone size: .
J gene: TRBJ1-4
D gene: TRBD1

CDR3 protein: CASTRALPGYNEQFF
CDR3 DNA: TGTGCCAGCACAAGGGCTCTCCCTGGCTACAATGAGCAGTTCTTC
V gene: TRBV6-5
clone size: .
J gene: TRBJ2-1
D gene: .

CDR3 protein: CASSESAEGQTQDGEQYF
CDR3 DNA: TGCGCCAGCAGTGAGTCGGCGGAAGGTCAGACCCAGGACGGCGAGCAGTACTTC
V gene: TRBV10-1
clone size: .
J gene: TRBJ2-7
D gene: .

CDR3 protein: CASSYLGPTETQYF
CDR3 DNA: TGTGCCAGCAGTTACCTCGGGCCAACGGAGACCCAGTACTTC
V gene: TRBV27
clone size: .
J gene: TRBJ2-5
D gene: .

CDR3 protein: CAISGPGQGSTMQYF
CDR3 DNA: TGTGCCATCAGTGGTCCGGGACAGGGATCTACGATGCAGTACTTC
V gene: TRBV10-3
clone size: .
J gene: TRBJ2-7
D gene: TRBD1

CDR3 protein: CASSPPGWADGETQYF
CDR3 DNA: TGTGCCAGCTCACCACCGGGGTGGGCTGATGGAGAGACCCAGTACTTC
V gene: TRBV18
clone size: once
J gene: TRBJ2-5
D gene: .

CDR3 protein: CASSSSGWGELFF
CDR3 DNA: TGTGCCAGCAGCTCTTCAGGATGGGGGGAGCTGTTTTTT
V gene: TRBV7-3
clone size: .
J gene: TRBJ2-2
D gene: .

CDR3 protein: CASSSRQGNSPLHF
CDR3 DNA: TGTGCCAGCAGCTCCCGACAGGGTAATTCACCCCTCCACTTT
V gene: TRBV9
clone size: .
J gene: TRBJ1-6
D gene: TRBD1

CDR3 protein: CASSFAGVDQPQHF
CDR3 DNA: TGTGCCAGCAGCTTTGCAGGGGTGGATCAGCCCCAGCATTTT
V gene: TRBV5-4
clone size: .
J gene: TRBJ1-5
D gene: .

CDR3 protein: CASGLFLRDNEQFF
CDR3 DNA: TGTGCTAGTGGTTTGTTCCTTCGGGACAATGAGCAGTTCTTC
V gene: TRBV12-5
clone size: .
J gene: TRBJ2-1
D gene: .

CDR3 protein: CASSPRQGGETQYF
CDR3 DNA: TGTGCCAGCAGTCCACGACAGGGGGGAGAGACCCAGTACTTC
V gene: TRBV27
clone size: .
J gene: TRBJ2-5
D gene: TRBD1

CDR3 protein: CASTPGYTGELFF
CDR3 DNA: TGTGCCAGCACCCCCGGCTACACCGGGGAGCTGTTTTTT
V gene: TRBV11-1
clone size: once
J gene: TRBJ2-2
D gene: .

CDR3 protein: CASSLIAGGTYNEQFF
CDR3 DNA: TGTGCCAGCAGCCTTATAGCGGGAGGAACATACAATGAGCAGTTCTTC
V gene: TRBV7-6
clone size: .
J gene: TRBJ2-1
D gene: TRBD2

CDR3 protein: CASSRSSGNTIYF
CDR3 DNA: TGTGCCAGCAGCCGTAGCTCTGGAAACACCATATATTTT
V gene: TRBV5-4
clone size: once
J gene: TRBJ1-3
D gene: .

CDR3 protein: CASSLVPVANEKLFF
CDR3 DNA: TGTGCCAGCAGCTTAGTTCCTGTGGCTAATGAAAAACTGTTTTTT
V gene: TRBV7-2
clone size: once
J gene: TRBJ1-4
D gene: .

CDR3 protein: CASTPPGLAYNEQFF
CDR3 DNA: TGTGCCAGCACCCCTCCGGGTTTAGCTTACAATGAGCAGTTCTTC
V gene: TRBV11-3
clone size: .
J gene: TRBJ2-1
D gene: .

CDR3 protein: CASSDFSGTGDEQYF
CDR3 DNA: TGTGCCAGCAGTGATTTCTCCGGGACAGGGGACGAGCAGTACTTC
V gene: TRBV2
clone size: .
J gene: TRBJ2-7
D gene: TRBD1

CDR3 protein: CASSYSWTGNYGYTF
CDR3 DNA: TGTGCCAGCAGTTATTCCTGGACAGGAAACTATGGCTACACCTTC
V gene: TRBV6-5
clone size: .
J gene: TRBJ1-2
D gene: TRBD1

CDR3 protein: CARSLPLYEQYF
CDR3 DNA: TGTGCCAGAAGCCTACCACTCTACGAGCAGTACTTC
V gene: TRBV5-3
clone size: .
J gene: TRBJ2-7
D gene: .

CDR3 protein: CASRGAEQYF
CDR3 DNA: TGTGCCAGCAGAGGGGCAGAGCAGTACTTC
V gene: TRBV2
clone size: .
J gene: TRBJ2-7
D gene: .

CDR3 protein: CASSFLGTGANYGYTF
CDR3 DNA: TGTGCCAGCAGCTTTTTAGGAACAGGGGCTAACTATGGCTACACCTTC
V gene: TRBV5-8
clone size: .
J gene: TRBJ1-2
D gene: TRBD1

CDR3 protein: CASSTRTGTYNSPLHF
CDR3 DNA: TGTGCCAGTAGTACGCGGACAGGGACCTATAATTCACCCCTCCACTTT
V gene: TRBV19
clone size: .
J gene: TRBJ1-6
D gene: TRBD1

CDR3 protein: CAWSVNRNQPQHF
CDR3 DNA: TGTGCCTGGAGTGTAAATCGGAATCAGCCCCAGCATTTT
V gene: TRBV30
clone size: .
J gene: TRBJ1-5
D gene: .

CDR3 protein: CASSQEGTGRNTEAFF
CDR3 DNA: TGTGCCAGCAGCCAAGAAGGGACAGGGAGGAACACTGAAGCTTTCTTT
V gene: TRBV4-2
clone size: .
J gene: TRBJ1-1
D gene: TRBD1